These 29 T cell receptor beta chains came from one sample sequenced in a study of CD8+CD57+ T cells in acquired aplastic anemia (dated by TCRdb to the late 2010s). The patients picked for sequencing were ones in whom flow cytometry had shown an expansion of CD8+CD57+ cells. The reads were generated on an Illumina HiSeq 2000. TCR beta VDJ combination and CDR3 sequence profiling used genomic DNA as the template. The public reads were reprocessed in TCRdb via fastp at Q25 and MiXCR, keeping in-frame beta chains. Here each entry gathers all rows of one CDR3 protein and keeps the most common genes and DNA. This sample lists approximately 180,000 distinct CDR3 sequences; over 40% were detected once. Of the sample, 1.8% is held by the ten largest clones. Sequencing was done on a sample of sorted CD4+, CD8+, or CD8+CD57+ T cells (not recorded which) from PBMCs. These receptors were obtained from a human donor with aplastic anemia.

This clonotype is a singleton in its sample. The chain employs TRBV15 and TRBJ2-4; D perhaps matches TRBD1 (5 bases). The CDR3 is 16 amino acids. CDR1 and CDR2 (germline): LNHNV, YYDKDF (reference sequence). Trimming removed 4 bases from V and 2 bases from J, with 15 bases in between. The chain's CDR3 is CATSITGMGTKNIQYF. CDR3 coding DNA: TGTGCCACCAGCATAACAGGCATGGGGACCAAAAACATTCAGTACTTC.

The rearrangement joins TRBV7-2 to TRBJ2-3; possibly TRBD2 for D (6 bases). The germline gives CDR1 SGHTA, CDR2 FQGNSA. The CDR3 loop spans 15 amino acids. V was shortened by 6 bases and J by 2 bases, with 15 bases between the two germline ends. CDR3: CASRPSPGLTDTQYF. In nucleotides, the CDR3 is TGTGCCAGCAGGCCCTCGCCGGGACTCACAGATACGCAGTATTTT. Full variable domain (remainder filled in from reference TRBV7-2 and TRBJ2-3): GAGVSQSPSNKVTEKGKDVELRCDPISGHTALYWYRQSLGQGLEFLIYFQGNSAPDKSGLPSDRFSAERTGGSVSTLTIQRTQQEDSAVYLCASRPSPGLTDTQYFGPGTRLTVL.

The chain carries TRBV12-3 or TRBV12-4 and TRBJ2-7; 12 bases agree with TRBD2. The CDR3 contains 15 residues. Trimming took 3 bases from V and 4 from J; bases not matched to a gene: 4. The CDR3 region is CASSFPSGGEYEQYF. The CDR3 bases are TGTGCCAGCAGTTTCCCTAGCGGGGGGGAATACGAGCAGTACTTC.

This clonotype was observed a few times. The chain joins TRBV7-8 to TRBJ2-1; either TRBD1 or TRBD2 may supply D (5 bases each). The CDR3 has 15 residues. CDR1 and CDR2 (germline): SGHVS, FQNEAQ. V shed 0 bases and J shed 2 bases, with 8 bases lying between them. The CDR3 region is CASSLAGTPYNEQFF. The CDR3 nucleotides are TGTGCCAGCAGCTTAGCAGGGACCCCCTACAATGAGCAGTTCTTC.

This clonotype came up many times. The rearrangement links TRBV2 to TRBJ2-7; a weak D match, TRBD2 (6 bases). Germline CDR1 SNHLY, CDR2 FYNNEI. Trimming took off 5 bases at V and 3 bases at J, with 8 bases between the two ends. The CDR3 extends over 12 amino acids. The CDR3 loop reads CASSSGGYEQYF. CDR3 coding DNA: TGTGCCAGCAGTTCCGGGGGCTACGAGCAGTACTTC.

In its sample, this clonotype was seen many times. This sequence joins TRBV6-1 and TRBJ1-1; D possibly corresponds to TRBD1 (6 bases). The CDR3 is made up of 11 amino acids. Germline loops: CDR1 MNHNS, CDR2 SASEGT. Trimming left V 11 bases short and J 5 bases short, with 12 bases between. The CDR3 bases are TGTGCCGGTGTCAGGGGAACTGAAGCTTTCTTT. It specifies CAGVRGTEAFF.

The chain has TRBV2 and TRBJ2-2, with D perhaps being TRBD1 or TRBD2 (5 bases each). The CDR3 has 20 residues. V lost 4 bases and J 3 bases, leaving 27 bases between the germline ends. Germline CDR1 and CDR2: SNHLY and FYNNEI. CDR3 sequence (DNA): TGTGCCAGCAGTGTAACGGCAGGGACCTATGCTTCGAGGGACACCGGGGAGCTGTTTTTT. The encoded protein is CASSVTAGTYASRDTGELFF.

In this sample, this clonotype turned up many times. The chain carries TRBV5-1 and TRBJ2-2; maybe TRBD1 (5 bases). Germline assignment: CDR1 SGHRS and CDR2 YFSETQ. Trimming shortened V by 4 bases and J by 3 bases, and 13 bases separated the two germline ends. This CDR3 spans 15 amino acids. Here the CDR3 reads CASSPQGPHTGELFF. DNA for the CDR3: TGCGCCAGCAGCCCCCAGGGTCCCCACACCGGGGAGCTGTTTTTT.

In this sample, this clonotype turned up many times. The chain combines TRBV19 with TRBJ1-1, with a possible D match to TRBD1 (6 bases). The V gene's germline CDR1 is LNHDA and CDR2 SQIVND (reference sequence). This CDR3 has 15 amino acids. Trimming cost V 1 base and J 4 bases, with 13 bases left between them. The CDR3 is CASSIGDTWSTEAFF. CDR3 DNA sequence: TGTGCCAGTAGTATAGGGGACACCTGGTCCACTGAAGCTTTCTTT.

This clonotype was found many times. V is TRBV20-1 and J is TRBJ2-5; the D is unclear. Trimming stripped 6 bases from V and 1 base from J, with 15 bases between. CDR3 size: 14 residues. Germline V CDR1 and CDR2: DFQATT, SNEGSKA (reference sequence). The CDR3 reads CSAPWPLFQETQYF. The CDR3 nucleotides are TGCAGTGCCCCCTGGCCCCTTTTCCAAGAGACCCAGTACTTC.

Ten or more counts support this clonotype. The CDR3 spells CASSLRTGVAGANVLTF. In DNA, the CDR3 is TGCGCCAGCAGCTTGCGGACAGGGGTCGCTGGGGCCAACGTCCTGACTTTC. The chain is built from TRBV5-1 and TRBJ2-6; the match to TRBD1 covers 9 bases. This CDR3 comprises 17 residues. In germline, CDR1 is SGHRS, CDR2 YFSETQ. Trimming took 1 base from V and 2 from J; bases not matched to a gene: 4. Using reference TRBV5-1 and TRBJ2-6 for the parts outside the CDR3, the full variable domain is KAGVTQTPRYLIKTRGQQVTLSCSPISGHRSVSWYQQTPGQGLQFLFEYFSETQRNKGNFPGRFSGRQFSNSRSEMNVSTLELGDSALYLCASSLRTGVAGANVLTFGAGSRLTVL.

This clonotype was detected only a few times. This chain joins TRBV25-1 and TRBJ2-1, with D tentatively TRBD1 or TRBD2 (6 bases each). CDR3 length equals 16 residues. V lost 5 bases, J lost 3 bases, and 17 bases lay in between. Looked up from germline, CDR1 is MGHDK and CDR2 is SYGVNS. This CDR3 is CASSYPFGGDYNEQFF. The CDR3 DNA reads as TGTGCCAGCAGTTATCCTTTCGGGGGCGACTACAATGAGCAGTTCTTC.

This clonotype was seen ten or more times. J is TRBJ2-7 and V is TRBV5-5; D may correspond to TRBD1 or TRBD2 (5 bases each). CDR3 size: 14 residues. The V gene's germline CDR1 is SGHKS and CDR2 YYEKEE (reference sequence). V lost 0 bases and J lost 2, with 9 bases in between. CDR3 in DNA: TGTGCCAGCAGCTTGGGAGGGGCGCCCTACGAGCAGTACTTC. It codes for CASSLGGAPYEQYF.

The sample holds many counts of this clonotype. The chain is built from TRBV7-2 and TRBJ2-7; maybe TRBD1 (6 bases). The CDR3 loop spans 17 amino acids. Trimming stripped 3 bases from V and 3 bases from J, with 21 bases between. Germline V CDR1 and CDR2: SGHTA, FQGNSA. CDR3 nucleotide sequence: TGTGCCAGCAGCTTGGGCCTCGACAGGCTGAGACGCTACGAGCAGTACTTC. Its translation is CASSLGLDRLRRYEQYF.

This chain connects TRBV7-6 to TRBJ1-6; perhaps TRBD1 as D (5 bases). The V end was cut by 0 bases, the J end by 6 bases, with 12 bases between. Germline values: CDR1 SGHVS, CDR2 FNYEAQ. This CDR3 region has 16 residues. CDR3 protein: CASSLAGRNSNSPLHF. The CDR3 nucleotides are TGTGCCAGCAGCTTAGCGGGGCGGAATTCTAATTCACCCCTCCACTTT. The whole variable domain, filled in from reference TRBV7-6 and TRBJ1-6, reads GAGVSQSPRYKVTKRGQDVALRCDPISGHVSLYWYRQALGQGPEFLTYFNYEAQQDKSGLPNDRFSAERPEGSISTLTIQRTEQRDSAMYRCASSLAGRNSNSPLHFGNGTRLTVT.

This clonotype was detected many times. The CDR3 protein is CASRKRQGDNEKLFF. CDR3 bases: TGTGCCAGCAGGAAACGACAGGGGGATAATGAAAAACTGTTTTTT. This chain uses TRBV7-9 with TRBJ1-4; 9 nucleotides agree with TRBD1. V shed 6 bases and J 4 bases; nucleotides not matched to a gene: 6. Per germline, CDR1 SEHNR and CDR2 FQNEAQ (reference sequence). CDR3 length equals 15 residues.

The chain uses TRBV20-1 and TRBJ1-6; D gene uncertain. The V and J ends lost 2 bases and 7 bases respectively, with 12 bases between them. The CDR3 totals 14 residues. Looked up from germline, CDR1 is DFQATT and CDR2 is SNEGSKA (reference sequence). The CDR3 is CSARPGRENSPLHF. The CDR3 bases are TGCAGTGCTAGACCGGGCCGAGAGAATTCACCCCTCCACTTT.

This clonotype was counted at least ten times. The chain employs TRBV9 and TRBJ1-6; D call uncertain. Germline V CDR1 and CDR2: SGDLS, YYNGEE. This CDR3 is 13 amino acids long. Between the trimmed V and J ends, which lost 0 bases and 9 bases, there was a span of 7 bases. The CDR3 nucleotides read TGTGCCAGCAGCGTAGGGGCTGCTTCACCCCTCCACTTT. Translating it yields CASSVGAASPLHF.

The rearrangement joins TRBV20-1 to TRBJ2-3; 10 bases agree with TRBD2. There are 13 residues in the CDR3. The V and J ends lost 6 bases and 4 bases, in that order; junction bases with no gene match: 4. CDR1 is DFQATT, CDR2 SNEGSKA, per germline (reference sequence). The chain's CDR3 is CSAEREGADTQYF. In DNA form, the CDR3 reads TGCAGTGCCGAGCGGGAGGGCGCAGATACGCAGTATTTT.

This rearrangement joins TRBV7-9 to TRBJ2-7; 7 positions match TRBD1. The CDR3 length is 12 residues. Germline V gene data show CDR1 as SEHNR and CDR2 as FQNEAQ (reference sequence). V lost 4 bases, J lost 5 bases, and 2 bases stayed unmatched. CDR3 nucleotides: TGTGCCAGCAGCTCGGGGACAGACGAGCAGTACTTC. This translates into CASSSGTDEQYF.

This clonotype was recorded at least ten times. The J gene is TRBJ2-5, the V gene TRBV27, with TRBD1 matching 10 bases. Germline values: CDR1 MNHEY, CDR2 SMNVEV (reference sequence). The junction had 13 bases not matched to a gene; V was cut back by 6 bases and J by 3 bases. This CDR3 is built from 17 residues. CDR3 amino acids: CASRAGGGQGTKETQYF. The CDR3 region has the DNA TGTGCCAGCAGAGCCGGGGGGGGACAGGGGACCAAAGAGACCCAGTACTTC.

The J gene is TRBJ1-1, the V gene TRBV10-2; D is possibly TRBD1 (6 bases). Germline V gene lookup returns CDR1 WSHSY and CDR2 SAAADI. The ends were cut back, 7 bases at V and 4 bases at J, with 16 bases in the middle. This CDR3 contains 14 residues. CDR3 amino acids: CASTTGFFGTEAFF. CDR3 nucleotides: TGCGCCAGCACCACAGGGTTTTTTGGCACTGAAGCTTTCTTT.

Notes on this clonotype: A much larger clone lies a single base off, so this may be a read error. This CDR3 reads CASSQVTGNSPLRF. Here the CDR3 DNA reads TGTGCCAGCAGCCAAGTCACAGGGAATTCACCCCTCCGCTTT. This chain joins TRBV3-1 and TRBJ1-6, with D possibly matching TRBD1 (6 bases). Germline V gene lookup returns CDR1 LGHDT and CDR2 YNNKEL (reference sequence). CDR3 length equals 14 residues. Using reference TRBV3-1 and TRBJ1-6 for the parts outside the CDR3, the full variable domain is DTAVSQTPKYLVTQMGNDKSIKCEQNLGHDTMYWYKQDSKKFLKIMFSYNNKELIINETVPNRFSPKSPDKAHLNLHINSLELGDSAVYFCASSQVTGNSPLRFGNGTRLTVT.

V is TRBV19 and J is TRBJ2-7, with TRBD2 matching over 9 bases. In germline, CDR1 is LNHDA, CDR2 SQIVND (reference sequence). The CDR3 consists of 15 residues. V shed 5 bases, J shed 1 base, and the junction held 6 bases outside the gene matches. As DNA, the CDR3 is TGTGCCAGTAGTGTATTAGCGGGAGCATCCTACGAGCAGTACTTC. Its protein product is CASSVLAGASYEQYF.

The chain recombines TRBV18 with TRBJ2-7, with 7 bases fitting TRBD1. The CDR3 totals 14 residues. V lost 6 bases, J lost 3 bases, and 8 bases stayed unmatched. The germline CDR1 and CDR2 sequences are KGHSH and LQKENI. The CDR3 is CASSQGDRNYEQYF. The CDR3 DNA follows: TGTGCCAGCTCTCAGGGGGACAGAAACTACGAGCAGTACTTC.

The rearrangement uses TRBV2 and TRBJ1-3; 7 bases line up with TRBD1. The CDR3 totals 14 residues. The V and J ends lost 3 bases and 7 bases, in that order; junction bases with no gene match: 6. Germline V lookup: CDR1 SNHLY, CDR2 FYNNEI. The CDR3, as DNA: TGTGCCAGCAGTGATTCGACAGGGCCCAACACCATATATTTT. Protein: CASSDSTGPNTIYF.

The chain has TRBV19 and TRBJ2-1, with D possibly being TRBD1 (6 bases). The germline V gene has CDR1 LNHDA and CDR2 SQIVND (reference sequence). The CDR3 length is 15 residues. V was shortened by 5 bases and J by 0 bases, with 11 bases between the two germline ends. Here the CDR3 DNA reads TGTGCCAGTAGTCTGCAGGGGAGCTCCTACAATGAGCAGTTCTTC. Translating gives CASSLQGSSYNEQFF.

This chain uses TRBV10-3 with TRBJ2-3; D is perhaps TRBD1 or TRBD2 (5 bases each). This CDR3 is 15 amino acids long. Germline V CDR1 and CDR2: ENHRY, SYGVKD. For the CDR3, the DNA is TGTGTGTTGTCTCTGGGGGACCGAGGCACAGATACGCAGTATTTT. Translating it yields CVLSLGDRGTDTQYF.

The rearrangement links TRBV10-2 to TRBJ2-6; maybe TRBD2 (6 bases). With 3 bases removed from V and 2 bases from J, the gap between germline ends came to 8 bases. Per the germline V gene, CDR1 is WSHSY and CDR2 is SAAADI. The CDR3 sequence is 15 residues long. The CDR3 bases are TGCGCCAGCAGTGAAAGGAGGGCTGGGGCCAACGTCCTGACTTTC. Protein product: CASSERRAGANVLTF.